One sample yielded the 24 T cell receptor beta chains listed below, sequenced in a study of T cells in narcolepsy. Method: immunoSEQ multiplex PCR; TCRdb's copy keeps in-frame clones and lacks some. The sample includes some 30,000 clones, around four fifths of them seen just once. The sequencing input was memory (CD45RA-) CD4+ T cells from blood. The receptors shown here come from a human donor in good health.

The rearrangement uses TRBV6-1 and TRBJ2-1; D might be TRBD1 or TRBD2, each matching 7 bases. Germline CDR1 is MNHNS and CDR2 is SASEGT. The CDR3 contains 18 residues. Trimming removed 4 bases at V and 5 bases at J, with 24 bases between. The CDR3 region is CASSAQGGTSQKNNEQFF. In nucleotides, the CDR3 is TGTGCCAGCAGTGCTCAGGGGGGGACCTCCCAGAAAAACAATGAGCAGTTCTTC.

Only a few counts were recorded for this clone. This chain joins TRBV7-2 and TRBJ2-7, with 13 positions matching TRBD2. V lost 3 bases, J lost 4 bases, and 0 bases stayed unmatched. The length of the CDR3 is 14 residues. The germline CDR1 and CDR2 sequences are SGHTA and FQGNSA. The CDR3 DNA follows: TGTGCCAGCAGCTTGACTAGCGGGGGGTACGAGCAGTACTTC. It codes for CASSLTSGGYEQYF.

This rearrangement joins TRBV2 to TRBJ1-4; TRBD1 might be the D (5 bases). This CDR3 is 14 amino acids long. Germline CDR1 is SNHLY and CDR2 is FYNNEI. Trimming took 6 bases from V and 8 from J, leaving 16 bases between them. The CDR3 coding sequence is TGTGCCAGCAGCGAGGACCTGGGGGGGGAAAAACTGTTTTTT. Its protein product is CASSEDLGGEKLFF.

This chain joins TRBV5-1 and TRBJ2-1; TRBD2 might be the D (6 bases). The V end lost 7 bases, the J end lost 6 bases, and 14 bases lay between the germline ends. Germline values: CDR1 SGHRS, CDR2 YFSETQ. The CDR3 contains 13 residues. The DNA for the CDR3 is TGCGCCAGCGGGTTAGTCGGGGGCAATGAGCAGTTCTTC. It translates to CASGLVGGNEQFF.

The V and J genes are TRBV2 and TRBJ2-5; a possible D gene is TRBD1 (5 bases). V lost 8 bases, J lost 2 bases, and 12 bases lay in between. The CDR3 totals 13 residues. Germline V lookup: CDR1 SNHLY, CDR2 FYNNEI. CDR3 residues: CASGIQVQETQYF. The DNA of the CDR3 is TGTGCCAGCGGAATACAGGTTCAAGAGACCCAGTACTTC.

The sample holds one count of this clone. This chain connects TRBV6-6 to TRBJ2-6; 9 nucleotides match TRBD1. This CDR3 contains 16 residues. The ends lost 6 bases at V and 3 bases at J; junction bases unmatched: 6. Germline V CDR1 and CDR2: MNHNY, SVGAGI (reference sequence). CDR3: CASRPGTGFGANVLTF. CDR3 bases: TGTGCCAGCAGACCCGGGACAGGGTTTGGGGCCAACGTCCTGACTTTC.

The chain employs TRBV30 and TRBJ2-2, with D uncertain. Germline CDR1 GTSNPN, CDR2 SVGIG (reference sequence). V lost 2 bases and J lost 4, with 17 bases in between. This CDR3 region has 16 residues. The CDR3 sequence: CAWSMTDGVGTGELFF. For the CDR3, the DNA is TGTGCCTGGAGTATGACCGACGGCGTGGGCACCGGGGAGCTGTTTTTT. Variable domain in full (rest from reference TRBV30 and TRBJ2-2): SQTIHQWPATLVQPVGSPLSLECTVEGTSNPNLYWYRQAAGRGLQLLFYSVGIGQISSEVPQNLSASRPQDRQFILSSKKLLLSDSGFYLCAWSMTDGVGTGELFFGEGSRLTVL.

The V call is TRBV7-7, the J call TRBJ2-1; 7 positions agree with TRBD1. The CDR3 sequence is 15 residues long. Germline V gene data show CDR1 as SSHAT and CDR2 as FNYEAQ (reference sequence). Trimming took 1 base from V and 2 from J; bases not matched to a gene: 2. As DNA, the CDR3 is TGTGCCAGCAGCTTAGGACAGGGCACCTACAATGAGCAGTTCTTC. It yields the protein CASSLGQGTYNEQFF.

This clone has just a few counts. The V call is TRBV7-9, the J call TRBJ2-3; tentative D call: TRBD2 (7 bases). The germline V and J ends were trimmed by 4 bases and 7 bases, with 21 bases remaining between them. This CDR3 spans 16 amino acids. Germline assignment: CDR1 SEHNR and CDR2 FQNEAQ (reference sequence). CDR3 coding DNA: TGTGCCAGCAGCTCTCTTGGGGGGGCGGCCTCGAATACGCAGTATTTT. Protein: CASSSLGGAASNTQYF. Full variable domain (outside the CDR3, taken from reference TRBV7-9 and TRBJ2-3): DTGVSQNPRHKITKRGQNVTFRCDPISEHNRLYWYRQTLGQGPEFLTYFQNEAQLEKSRLLSDRFSAERPKGSFSTLEIQRTEQGDSAMYLCASSSLGGAASNTQYFGPGTRLTVL.

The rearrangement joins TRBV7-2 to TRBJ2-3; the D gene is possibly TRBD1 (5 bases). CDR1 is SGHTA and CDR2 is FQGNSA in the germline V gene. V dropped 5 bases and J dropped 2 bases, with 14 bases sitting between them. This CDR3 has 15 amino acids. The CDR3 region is CASSPVRQLTDTQYF. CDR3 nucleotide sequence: TGTGCCAGCAGCCCCGTCCGACAGCTCACAGATACGCAGTATTTT.

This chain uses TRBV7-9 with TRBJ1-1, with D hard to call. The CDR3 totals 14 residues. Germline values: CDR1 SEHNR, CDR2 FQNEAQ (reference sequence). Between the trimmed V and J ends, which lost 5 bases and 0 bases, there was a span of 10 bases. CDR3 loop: CASSLLRMNTEAFF. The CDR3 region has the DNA TGTGCCAGCAGCCTCCTCCGTATGAACACTGAAGCTTTCTTT.

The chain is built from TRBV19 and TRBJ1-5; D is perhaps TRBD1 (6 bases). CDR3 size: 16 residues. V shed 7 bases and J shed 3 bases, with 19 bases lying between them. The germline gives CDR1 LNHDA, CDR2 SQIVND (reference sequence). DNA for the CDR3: TGTGCCAGTACCCCAGGGACACGGGGGGACAATCAGCCCCAGCATTTT. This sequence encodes CASTPGTRGDNQPQHF.

The CDR3 DNA follows: TGTGCCAGCAGAGAGGGACAGGGGAGAACTGAAGCTTTCTTT. It codes for CASREGQGRTEAFF. The chain combines TRBV6-5 with TRBJ1-1, with 10 bases matching TRBD1. This CDR3 has 14 residues. The trim removed 6 bases at V and 5 bases at J, leaving 6 bases unmatched. Germline values: CDR1 MNHEY, CDR2 SVGAGI.

CDR3 loop: CASSTWTSGYEQYF. In nucleotides, the CDR3 is TGTGCCAGCAGCACCTGGACTAGCGGTTACGAGCAGTACTTC. This rearrangement joins TRBV5-8 to TRBJ2-7; 10 bases fit TRBD2. The germline V gene has CDR1 SGHTS and CDR2 YDEGEE. J was trimmed by 4 bases and V by 4 bases; bases with no gene match: 5. This CDR3 contains 14 residues.

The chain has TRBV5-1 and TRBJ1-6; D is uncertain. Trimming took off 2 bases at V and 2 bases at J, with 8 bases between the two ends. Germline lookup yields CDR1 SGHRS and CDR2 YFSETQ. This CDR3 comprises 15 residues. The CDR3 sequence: CASSFSGAYNSPLHF. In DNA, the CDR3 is TGCGCCAGCAGCTTCTCTGGGGCCTATAATTCACCCCTCCACTTT.

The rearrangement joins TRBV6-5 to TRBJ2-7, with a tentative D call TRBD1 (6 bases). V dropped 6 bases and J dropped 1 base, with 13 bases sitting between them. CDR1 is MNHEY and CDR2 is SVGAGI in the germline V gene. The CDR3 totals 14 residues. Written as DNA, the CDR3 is TGTGCCAGCAGGCGGACAGCCGATTCCTACGAGCAGTACGTC. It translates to CASRRTADSYEQYV.

CDR3 protein: CASSPTYGTDTQYF. The CDR3 DNA is TGTGCCAGCTCACCAACGTACGGCACAGATACGCAGTATTTT. The J gene is TRBJ2-3, the V gene TRBV18; D unclear. The CDR3 has 14 residues. Germline V CDR1 and CDR2: KGHSH, LQKENI. Trimming removed 2 bases at V and 1 base at J, with 7 bases between. The variable domain in full, with the rest retrieved from reference TRBV18 and TRBJ2-3, is NAGVMQNPRHLVRRRGQEARLRCSPMKGHSHVYWYRQLPEEGLKFMVYLQKENIIDESGMPKERFSAEFPKEGPSILRIQQVVRGDSAAYFCASSPTYGTDTQYFGPGTRLTVL.

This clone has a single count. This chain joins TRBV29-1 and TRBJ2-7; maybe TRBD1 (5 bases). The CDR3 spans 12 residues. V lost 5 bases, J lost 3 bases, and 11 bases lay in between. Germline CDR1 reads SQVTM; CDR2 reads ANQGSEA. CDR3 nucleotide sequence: TGCAGCGTTCGTTCAGGGCTCTACGAGCAGTACTTC. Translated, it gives CSVRSGLYEQYF.

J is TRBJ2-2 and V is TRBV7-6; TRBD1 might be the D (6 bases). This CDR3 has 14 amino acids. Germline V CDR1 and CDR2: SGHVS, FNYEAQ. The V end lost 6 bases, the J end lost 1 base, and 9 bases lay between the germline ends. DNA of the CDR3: TGTGCCAGCAGGTCGACAGGGAACACCGGGGAGCTGTTTTTT. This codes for CASRSTGNTGELFF.

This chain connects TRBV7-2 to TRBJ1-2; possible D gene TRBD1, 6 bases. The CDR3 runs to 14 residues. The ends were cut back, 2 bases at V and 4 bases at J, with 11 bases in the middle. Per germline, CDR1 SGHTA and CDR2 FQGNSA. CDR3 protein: CASSLTGFGYGYTF. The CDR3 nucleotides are TGTGCCAGCAGCTTAACAGGGTTTGGCTATGGCTACACCTTC.

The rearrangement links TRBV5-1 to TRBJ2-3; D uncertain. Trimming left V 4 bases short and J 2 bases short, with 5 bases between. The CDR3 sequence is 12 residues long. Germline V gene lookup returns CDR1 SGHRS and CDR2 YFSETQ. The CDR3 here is CASSGFTDTQYF. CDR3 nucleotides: TGCGCCAGCAGCGGTTTCACAGATACGCAGTATTTT.

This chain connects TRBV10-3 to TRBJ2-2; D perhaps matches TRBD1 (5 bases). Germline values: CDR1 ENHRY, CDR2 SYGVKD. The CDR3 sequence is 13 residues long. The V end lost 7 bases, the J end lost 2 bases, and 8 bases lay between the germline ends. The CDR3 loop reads CAIMQGNTGELFF. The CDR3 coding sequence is TGTGCCATCATGCAGGGCAACACCGGGGAGCTGTTTTTT.

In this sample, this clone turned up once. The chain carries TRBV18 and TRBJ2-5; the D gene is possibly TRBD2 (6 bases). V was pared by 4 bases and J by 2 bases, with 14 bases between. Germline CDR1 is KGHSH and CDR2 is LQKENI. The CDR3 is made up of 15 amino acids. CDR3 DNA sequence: TGTGCCAGCTCACTCAACGGGGGACCGCAAGAGACCCAGTACTTC. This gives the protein CASSLNGGPQETQYF.

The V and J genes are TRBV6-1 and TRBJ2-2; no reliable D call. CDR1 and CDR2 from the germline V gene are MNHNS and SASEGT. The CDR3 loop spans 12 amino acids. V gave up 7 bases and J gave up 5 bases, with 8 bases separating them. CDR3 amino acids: CASIPRTGELFF. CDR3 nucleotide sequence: TGTGCCAGCATCCCTAGGACCGGGGAGCTGTTTTTT.